The sequence of this TCR beta chain was determined in a study of T cell responses to AZD1222 COVID-19 vaccine. Overall study results and limits: The breadth and depth of Spike-specific TCRs increased once two AZD1222 doses had been given. A reported finding is that nearly half of spike-specific TCRs target unmutated variant regions. Among the donors, most were white British and more were female, and clonal diversity was possibly underestimated. Repertoire sampling happened only post peak T cell response.

CDR3 length: 20 residues. The germline gives CDR1 SGHKS, CDR2 YYEKEE (reference sequence). Trimming left V 3 bases short and J 0 bases short, with 24 bases between. Some clones are missing from TCRdb's copy, which holds only in-frame ones; the method was immunoSEQ multiplex PCR. The sample includes about 190,000 clones, around nine tenths of them seen just once. To note about this clone: The antigen is unknown.

The receptor comes from an adult who received the MenACWY meningococcal vaccine as a control. The sequencing here drew on peripheral blood, taken 28 days after the second dose of the MenACWY control vaccine. V is TRBV5-5 and J is TRBJ1-4, with D perhaps matching TRBD1 (6 bases). In nucleotides, the CDR3 is TGTGCCAGCAGCTCGGGGCACACCCGGAGGGGGTTTGCAACTAATGAAAAACTGTTTTTT. It specifies CASSSGHTRRGFATNEKLFF. The complete variable domain, with remaining parts taken from reference TRBV5-5 and TRBJ1-4, reads DAGVTQSPTHLIKTRGQQVTLRCSPISGHKSVSWYQQVLGQGPQFIFQYYEKEERGRGNFPDRFSARQFPNYSSELNVNALLLGDSALYLCASSSGHTRRGFATNEKLFFGSGTQLSVL.